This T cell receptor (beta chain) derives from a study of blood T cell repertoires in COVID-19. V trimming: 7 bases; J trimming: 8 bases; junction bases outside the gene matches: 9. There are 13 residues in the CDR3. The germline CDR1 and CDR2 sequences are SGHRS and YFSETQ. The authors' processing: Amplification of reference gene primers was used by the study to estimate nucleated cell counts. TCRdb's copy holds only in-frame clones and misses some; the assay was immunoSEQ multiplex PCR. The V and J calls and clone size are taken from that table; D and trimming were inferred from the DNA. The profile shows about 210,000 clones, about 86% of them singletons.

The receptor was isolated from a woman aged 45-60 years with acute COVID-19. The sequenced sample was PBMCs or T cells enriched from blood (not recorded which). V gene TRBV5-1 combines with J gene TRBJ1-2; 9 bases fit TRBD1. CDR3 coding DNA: TGCGCCAGCCAGGAGAACAGGGGGCGAGGCTACACCTTC. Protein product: CASQENRGRGYTF.